This note documents a single T cell receptor (beta chain) sequence. Antigen: not known. It was across several immunoSEQ plates that each subset's genomic DNA was evenly split. TCRdb's table, derived via immunoSEQ multiplex PCR, lists solely in-frame clones and lacks some. The sample has 450,000 to 550,000 clones, around 74% seen once. This sample was included in a study of shared clonotypes between healthy human individuals. Overall study context: The cohort comprised two women and a few men. Their ages spanned 18 to 49 years.

Study results and limitations: What limited the represented genetic and exposure-history diversity was the small number of donors.

This receptor was identified in a woman in her thirties or forties in good health. Some clones in this sample may be carry-over from other donors' samples. The source material was PBMCs.

CDR3 amino acids: CASSTRWSETQYF. The CDR3 coding sequence is TGTGCCAGCAGCACCCGCTGGTCTGAGACCCAGTACTTC. The rearrangement uses TRBV7-6 and TRBJ2-5; D gene ambiguous. Germline V gene data show CDR1 as SGHVS and CDR2 as FNYEAQ. The CDR3 sequence is 13 residues long. With 5 bases removed from V and 5 bases from J, the gap between germline ends came to 12 bases. The full variable domain, rest sourced from reference TRBV7-6 and TRBJ2-5, is GAGVSQSPRYKVTKRGQDVALRCDPISGHVSLYWYRQALGQGPEFLTYFNYEAQQDKSGLPNDRFSAERPEGSISTLTIQRTEQRDSAMYRCASSTRWSETQYFGPGTRLLVL.